This T cell receptor beta chain was profiled in a study of T cells in Graves' hyperthyroidism and ophthalmopathy. Study findings and constraints: Model-based prediction identified ophthalmopathy a median around seven months prior to its onset. Most clonotypes expanded in the thyroid (above 0.001) were also present in blood.

Comment on this clonotype: No antigen is known for it.

Amplification yielded TCR beta CDR3 regions, with RNA transcripts as the source. Carried out on the TCR CDR3, a first-round RT-PCR used the HTBI primer set. TCRdb reprocessed the multiplex PCR reads via MiXCR and lists one record per CDR3 protein. The data contain fewer than 450,000 distinct CDR3 sequences, roughly an eighth of them singletons. V shed 0 bases and J 5 bases; nucleotides not matched to a gene: 3. The CDR3 is made up of 15 amino acids. CDR1 MGHRA and CDR2 YSYEKL come from the germline V gene. Uncontrolled infection, other autoimmune disease, pregnancy or lactation led to exclusion. Clinicians diagnosed patients from clinical symptoms, serum thyroxine and TRAb, thyroid ultrasound and orbital computed tomography.

The sample taken for sequencing was blood. The sequence came from a man aged 50 to 59 with Graves' ophthalmopathy. The chain uses TRBV4-1 and TRBJ1-5, with 8 bases lining up with TRBD1. DNA for the CDR3: TGCGCCAGCAGCCAAGATCACAGGGGGGATCAGCCCCAGCATTTT. It translates to CASSQDHRGDQPQHF.